This T cell receptor (beta chain) was observed in a study of T cell responses to AZD1222 COVID-19 vaccine. In the study overall: Second-dose schedules of about 4 or about 12 weeks were combined. General observations from the study: CD4 TCRs linked to vaccination spanned spike, dominating at 160-218 and 743-854. Donor demographics were predominantly white British with a female majority; clonal diversity may be underestimated.

V was cut by 5 bases and J by 4 bases, with 8 bases left in between. Germline V gives CDR1 SGHTA, CDR2 FQGNSA. This CDR3 has 12 amino acids. The repertoire was sequenced with immunoSEQ multiplex PCR; TCRdb's copy has only in-frame clones and lacks some. The table lists about 110,000 clones, about 90% of them singletons. A remark on this clone: Its antigen is still unknown.

The sample consisted of peripheral blood, taken on day 0 of AZD1222 vaccination. This chain connects TRBV7-2 to TRBJ1-2; possibly TRBD1 for D (5 bases). This TCR was sampled from an adult in good health. DNA for the CDR3: TGTGCCAGCAGCCCTGACAGCTATGGCTACACCTTC. It yields the protein CASSPDSYGYTF.